This T cell receptor beta chain originates from a study of blood T cell repertoires in COVID-19 (dated by TCRdb to about 2020). For the wider study: Samples covering the acute and convalescent phases of COVID-19 were provided by collaborators in the United States, Italy and Spain. The sample metadata nearly always contained a de-identified subject ID, COVID-19 status, age in years and sex. Deeply sampled blood TCRbeta repertoires from subjects exposed to, actively infected with, or recovered from COVID-19 were included in the dataset. The repertoires were made available in a free public database intended to serve as a resource for research on the immune response to SARS-CoV-2. The material from the prospective study consisted of cDNA or gDNA derived from T cells, B-cell-depleted T cells, or PBMCs. Where HLA class I and class II types were available, the types were taken from metadata supplied by the sample provider, not from assay-based typing. The samples were drawn from two sources: the first 160 participants of the ongoing ImmuneRACE study, and fewer than 1,500 subjects contributed by 6 global collaborators.

The CDR3 spans 13 residues, from the cysteine through the phenylalanine. Only the CDR3 portion is preserved as DNA: 39 bases, with reading frame beginning at the first base. Based on the germline V gene (reference sequence), the CDR1 and CDR2 sequences are GTSNPN and SVGIG. The trim is 0 bases for V and 7 bases for J, with a gap of 12 bases between the germline ends. Each collaborating institution followed its own protocols to collect whole blood in K2EDTA tubes. For TCRbeta analysis, collaborator samples were shipped as frozen whole blood, as isolated PBMCs, or as DNA extracted from either sample type. On this clone itself: The antigen it recognizes is unknown. Base qualities are missing; no much larger clone stands one base away.

TCRbeta CDR3 regions were amplified from genomic DNA using the immunoSEQ Assay, a bias-controlled multiplex PCR. From the authors' description of their analysis: The number of nucleated cells in each sample was estimated from the amplification of reference gene primers within the assay. Sequence reads were collapsed and filtered to measure the absolute abundance of every unique TCRbeta CDR3 rearrangement. For each sample, productive Simpson clonality was calculated as the square root of Simpson's diversity index over productive rearrangements. In TCRdb, the immuneACCESS table is reduced to in-frame sequences with V and J assigned. These tables do not hold every clone; where another copy was compared, an unresolved V gene accounts for under half, and the others remain unexplained. V, J and clone size are those of that table, while D and trimming were read from the DNA. Across this sample there are some 140,000 clones, with around 77% seen only once. The top ten constitute 10% to 11% of the sample.

Overall study outcomes, separate from this receptor: Clinical and demographic metadata were provided uncurated, with the amount varying by source and participant.

The receptor chain draws on TRBV30 and TRBJ1-1; the D segment could be TRBD1, given 6 matching bases. Source material: peripheral blood. The clonotype originates from a human donor in a cohort sampled during active COVID-19. The CDR3 loop reads CAWSVQGVGEAFF. The nucleotides are TGTGCCTGGAGTGTACAGGGAGTGGGTGAAGCTTTCTTT.